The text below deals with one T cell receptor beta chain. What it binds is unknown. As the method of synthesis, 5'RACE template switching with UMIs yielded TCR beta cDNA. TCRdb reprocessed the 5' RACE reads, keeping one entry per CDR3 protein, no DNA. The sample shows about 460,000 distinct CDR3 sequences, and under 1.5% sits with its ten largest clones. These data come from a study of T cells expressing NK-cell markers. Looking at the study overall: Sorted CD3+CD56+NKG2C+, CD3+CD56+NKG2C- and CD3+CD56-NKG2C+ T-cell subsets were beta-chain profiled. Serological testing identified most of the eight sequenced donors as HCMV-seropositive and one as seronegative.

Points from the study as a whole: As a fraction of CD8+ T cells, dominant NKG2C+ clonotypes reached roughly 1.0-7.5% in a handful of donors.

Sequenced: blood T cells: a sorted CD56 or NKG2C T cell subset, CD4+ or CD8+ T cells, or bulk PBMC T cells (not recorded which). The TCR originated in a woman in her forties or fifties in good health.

The CDR3 is CASSPNWGRRGEQFF. This chain links TRBV3-1 with TRBJ2-1. Germline V CDR1 and CDR2: LGHDT, YNNKEL (reference sequence). The CDR3 totals 15 residues.